The clone carrying this T cell receptor beta chain was detected once. Its target is not known. The source of the sample is a study of cytomegalovirus exposure and HLA in healthy donors. The PCR contained 60 Vbeta and 13 Jbeta primers. Authors' processing steps: A later analysis tallied 87 million or so unique TCR beta chains, 10 million to 12 million of them shared. The table came from immunoSEQ multiplex PCR; TCRdb's copy has only in-frame clones and leaves some out. That table supplies the V and J calls and clone size; D and trimming were determined from the DNA. Among about 140,000 clones, 65% to 80% were seen once, and the ten largest hold roughly 6.8%. CDR3 size: 14 residues. V was shortened by 5 bases and J by 3 bases, with 11 bases between the two germline ends. Germline loops: CDR1 MNHEY, CDR2 SMNVEV (reference sequence). The study, taken as a whole, reports: Later, TCR association rates were found to vary by HLA locus, highest for DRB1 and lowest for HLA-C.

The TCR sequence derives from a man between 40 and 49 years old in good health and CMV-seropositive. Sequenced material: PBMCs. This chain joins TRBV27 and TRBJ1-5; D is undetermined. CDR3: CASSPRGYNQPQHF. Here the CDR3 DNA reads TGTGCCAGCAGTCCCCGGGGTTACAATCAGCCCCAGCATTTT.